These 32 T cell receptor beta chains originate from one sample sequenced in a study of blood T cell repertoires in COVID-19. Here immunoSEQ multiplex PCR was the method, and the copy in TCRdb shows in-frame clones only, minus some. Of 97,000 or so clones in the sample, 75% to 85% were seen once. Sequencing was performed on peripheral blood. These receptors all come from an elderly woman with active or convalescent COVID-19.

The gene calls are TRBV10-3 and TRBJ2-1, with TRBD2 as a possible D gene (5 bases). V was pared by 7 bases and J by 3 bases, with 13 bases between. The length of the CDR3 is 14 residues. CDR1 and CDR2 (germline): ENHRY, SYGVKD. CDR3 region: CAITPGEGYNEQFF. The CDR3 DNA sequence: TGTGCCATCACCCCCGGGGAAGGCTACAATGAGCAGTTCTTC.

This chain uses TRBV2 with TRBJ1-1, with 7 positions matching TRBD1. V was clipped by 8 bases and J by 4 bases; unmatched bases: 10. The germline gives CDR1 SNHLY, CDR2 FYNNEI. There are 14 residues in the CDR3. In DNA form, the CDR3 reads TGTGCCAGCCAGAATGGACAGGACGGCACTGAAGCTTTCTTT. Translated, it gives CASQNGQDGTEAFF.

The CDR3 DNA sequence: TGTGCCAGCGCACGGCGGGAGGATTACCATGAGCAGTTCTTC. Amino acid sequence: CASARREDYHEQFF. The chain carries TRBV2 and TRBJ2-1; TRBD2 matches 8 bases. Germline CDR1 is SNHLY and CDR2 is FYNNEI. The CDR3 runs to 14 residues. Trimming at V came to 8 bases and at J to 8 bases, leaving 11 bases not matched to a gene.

The chain is built from TRBV11-3 and TRBJ2-1; 9 bases are shared with TRBD1. Per germline, CDR1 SGHNT and CDR2 YENEEA. CDR3 length equals 17 residues. Unmatched junction bases numbered 16, after V lost 5 bases and J lost 8 bases. The CDR3, as DNA: TGTGCCAGCAGCGCTAGGGGGGCCGGGACAGGGTTCGATGAGCAGTTCTTC. Amino acids: CASSARGAGTGFDEQFF. Combining the CDR3 with reference TRBV11-3 and TRBJ2-1 gives the whole variable domain EAGVVQSPRYKIIEKKQPVAFWCNPISGHNTLYWYLQNLGQGPELLIRYENEEAVDDSQLPKDRFSAERLKGVDSTLKIQPAELGDSAVYLCASSARGAGTGFDEQFFGPGTRLTVL.

The table lists this clone with a few counts. The chain employs TRBV10-1 and TRBJ2-5; TRBD2 aligns across 8 bases. This CDR3 comprises 17 residues. Germline V gene sequence: CDR1 WNHNN, CDR2 SYGVQD (reference sequence). J gave up 5 bases and V 4 bases, and 15 bases lay outside the gene matches. CDR3 sequence reads: CASSGGLWREEGETQYF. The CDR3 bases are TGCGCCAGCAGTGGAGGTTTGTGGCGGGAGGAGGGGGAGACCCAGTACTTC.

The gene calls are TRBV2 and TRBJ2-2, with TRBD1 matching 7 bases. The CDR3 is 14 residues long. The germline gives CDR1 SNHLY, CDR2 FYNNEI. V was pared by 6 bases and J by 1 base, with 2 bases of the junction left unmatched. The CDR3 sequence: CASSRQGNTGELFF. In DNA form, the CDR3 reads TGTGCCAGCAGCCGACAGGGGAACACCGGGGAGCTGTTTTTT.

The chain joins TRBV15 to TRBJ1-3; D remains unclear. Trimming pared 0 bases from V and 0 bases from J, leaving 9 bases between. The CDR3 extends over 16 amino acids. CDR1 is LNHNV and CDR2 is YYDKDF in the germline V gene (reference sequence). CDR3 sequence (DNA): TGTGCCACCAGCAGAGATCGGAGAAGCTCTGGAAACACCATATATTTT. It is translated as CATSRDRRSSGNTIYF.

In its sample, this clone was seen a few times. The genes are TRBV6-5 and TRBJ1-2; 9 bases are shared with TRBD1. The CDR3 spans 14 residues. Germline CDR1 is MNHEY and CDR2 is SVGAGI. Trimming took 8 bases from V and 4 from J; bases not matched to a gene: 8. CDR3 DNA: TGTGCCAGCGGCGGGACAGGGAATTCCTATGGCTACACCTTC. This encodes CASGGTGNSYGYTF.

V and J are TRBV28 and TRBJ2-7; 7 positions match TRBD1. With 5 bases clipped from V and 2 bases from J, the junction kept 12 bases outside the gene matches. The CDR3 totals 16 residues. The V gene's germline CDR1 is MDHEN and CDR2 SYDVKM. CDR3 DNA sequence: TGTGCCAGCAGTCCCACCCGGACAGGATTGACCTACGAGCAGTACTTC. This encodes CASSPTRTGLTYEQYF.

The genes are TRBV10-3 and TRBJ2-5; TRBD2 aligns across 8 bases. This CDR3 spans 13 amino acids. J gave up 1 base and V 5 bases, and 0 bases lay outside the gene matches. Germline V gives CDR1 ENHRY, CDR2 SYGVKD. The CDR3 loop reads CAISLAGQETQYF. CDR3 DNA: TGTGCCATCAGTCTAGCGGGCCAAGAGACCCAGTACTTC.

The CDR3 sequence: CASSLAGDSYNEQFF. The DNA for the CDR3 is TGTGCCAGCAGCTTAGCGGGAGATAGCTACAATGAGCAGTTCTTC. The chain has TRBV7-9 and TRBJ2-1, with D perhaps TRBD2 (5 bases). V shed 0 bases and J shed 3 bases, with 9 bases lying between them. The germline gives CDR1 SEHNR, CDR2 FQNEAQ (reference sequence). The CDR3 consists of 15 residues.

The chain links TRBV12-3 or TRBV12-4 to TRBJ1-5; D not certain. The CDR3 consists of 13 residues. V was trimmed by 6 bases and J by 0 bases, leaving 6 bases between them. Here the CDR3 DNA reads TGTGCCAGCAGCCCCTATAGCAATCAGCCCCAGCATTTT. As protein: CASSPYSNQPQHF.

V usage is TRBV29-1 and J usage is TRBJ2-3; D is possibly TRBD2 (6 bases). The ends were cut back, 6 bases at V and 4 bases at J, with 11 bases in the middle. CDR3 size: 12 residues. Germline V gene sequence: CDR1 SQVTM, CDR2 ANQGSEA. CDR3 loop: CSVGGVADTQYF. As DNA, the CDR3 is TGCAGCGTCGGAGGGGTGGCAGATACGCAGTATTTT.

With respect to this clone: One end of the junction does not line up with germline, which may come from a read error. This chain connects TRBV28 to TRBJ2-7; 11 bases map to TRBD1. Germline V gene lookup returns CDR1 MDHEN and CDR2 SYDVKM. The CDR3 totals 14 residues. The CDR3 coding sequence is TGTGCCAGCAGACGGACAGGGGGCTCCAACGAGCAGTACTTC. Its protein product is CASRRTGGSNEQYF.

This chain joins TRBV9 and TRBJ1-2; TRBD1 matches 7 bases. This CDR3 region has 15 residues. With V trimmed by 3 bases and J by 2 bases, 7 bases remained unmatched. Per the germline V gene, CDR1 is SGDLS and CDR2 is YYNGEE. Here the CDR3 DNA reads TGTGCCAGCAGCGCGGGGACAGCAAGGAACTATGGCTACACCTTC. This codes for CASSAGTARNYGYTF. The entire variable domain, with the rest obtained from reference TRBV9 and TRBJ1-2, is as follows: DSGVTQTPKHLITATGQRVTLRCSPRSGDLSVYWYQQSLDQGLQFLIQYYNGEERAKGNILERFSAQQFPDLHSELNLSSLELGDSALYFCASSAGTARNYGYTFGSGTRLTVV.

With respect to this clone: A read error may account for a junction end that differs from germline. The chain links TRBV5-1 to TRBJ2-3, with 10 bases lining up with TRBD2. Looked up from germline, CDR1 is SGHRS and CDR2 is YFSETQ. This CDR3 comprises 15 residues. CDR3 sequence (DNA): TGTGCCAGCAGCTTGGGGACTAGCGGCACAGATACGCAGTATTTT. Its protein product is CASSLGTSGTDTQYF. The complete variable domain, with remaining parts taken from reference TRBV5-1 and TRBJ2-3, reads KAGVTQTPRYLIKTRGQQVTLSCSPISGHRSVSWYQQTPGQGLQFLFEYFSETQRNKGNFPGRFSGRQFSNSRSEMNVSTLELGDSALYLCASSLGTSGTDTQYFGPGTRLTVL.

The chain links TRBV7-8 to TRBJ2-7; 9 nucleotides align to TRBD1. The CDR3 is made up of 15 amino acids. In germline, CDR1 is SGHVS, CDR2 FQNEAQ. J lost 6 bases, V lost 5 bases, and 11 bases had no gene match. The CDR3 coding sequence is TGTGCCAGCAGCATAAACACAGGGGGCGCTGGCGAGCAGTACTTC. Translation: CASSINTGGAGEQYF.

This rearrangement joins TRBV7-2 to TRBJ2-7, with 9 bases matching TRBD2. The germline CDR1 and CDR2 sequences are SGHTA and FQGNSA. The CDR3 is 14 amino acids. Germline trimming cut 2 bases from V and 6 bases from J; bases unmatched to any gene: 5. The CDR3 is CASSLIAGGPEQYF. The CDR3, as DNA: TGTGCCAGCAGCTTAATTGCGGGAGGGCCCGAGCAGTACTTC. The full variable domain, its missing parts supplied by reference TRBV7-2 and TRBJ2-7, is GAGVSQSPSNKVTEKGKDVELRCDPISGHTALYWYRQSLGQGLEFLIYFQGNSAPDKSGLPSDRFSAERTGGSVSTLTIQRTQQEDSAVYLCASSLIAGGPEQYFGPGTRLTVT.

The chain links TRBV6-6 to TRBJ1-4, with a possible D match to TRBD1 (5 bases). Trimming removed 6 bases at V and 7 bases at J, with 12 bases between. Germline assignment: CDR1 MNHNY and CDR2 SVGAGI (reference sequence). The CDR3 consists of 13 residues. The CDR3 sequence is CASSYAGGEKLFF. The CDR3 DNA sequence: TGTGCCAGCAGCTACGCCGGGGGTGAAAAACTGTTTTTT.

The CDR3, as DNA: TGCAGCGTACGGCGACAGGGGAGTACTGAAGCTTTCTTT. Protein sequence: CSVRRQGSTEAFF. The rearrangement joins TRBV29-1 to TRBJ1-1, with 8 bases lining up with TRBD1. The CDR3 is 13 residues long. CDR1 and CDR2 from the germline V gene are SQVTM and ANQGSEA. J was trimmed by 5 bases and V by 6 bases; bases with no gene match: 8. The variable domain in full, with the rest retrieved from reference TRBV29-1 and TRBJ1-1, is SAVISQKPSRDICQRGTSLTIQCQVDSQVTMMFWYRQQPGQSLTLIATANQGSEATYESGFVIDKFPISRPNLTFSTLTVSNMSPEDSSIYLCSVRRQGSTEAFFGQGTRLTVV.

V is TRBV13 and J is TRBJ2-1; D possibly corresponds to TRBD2 (6 bases). The CDR3 covers 14 residues. CDR1 and CDR2 (germline): PRHDT, FYEKMQ (reference sequence). V lost 8 bases to trimming and J lost 7 bases, with 18 bases between them. The CDR3 DNA is TGTGCCAGCTCTCGGAACCCGGGGGATAATGAGCAGTTCTTC. It translates to CASSRNPGDNEQFF.

Note on this clone: The same CDR3 can be traced to other DNA sequences in this sample. The chain recombines TRBV9 with TRBJ2-5, with TRBD2 matching over 7 bases. Germline loops: CDR1 SGDLS, CDR2 YYNGEE. The CDR3 loop spans 12 amino acids. Germline trimming cut 3 bases from V and 4 bases from J; bases unmatched to any gene: 0. This CDR3 reads CASSAGGETQYF. The CDR3 DNA sequence: TGTGCCAGCAGCGCGGGGGGAGAGACCCAGTACTTC.

This clone was observed many times. The V and J genes are TRBV2 and TRBJ2-7; 8 nucleotides match TRBD1. This CDR3 contains 13 residues. V dropped 11 bases and J dropped 2; count of bases not matched to a gene: 8. Looked up from germline, CDR1 is SNHLY and CDR2 is FYNNEI. CDR3 sequence (DNA): TGTGCCGGAACAGGGGGGCTAACCTACGAGCAGTACTTC. Translated, it gives CAGTGGLTYEQYF.

The CDR3 nucleotides are TGTGCCAGCAGCTTGGTCTCCAGGGGGTATGGCTACACCTTC. This translates into CASSLVSRGYGYTF. J is TRBJ1-2 and V is TRBV5-6; 7 positions agree with TRBD1. The CDR3 length is 14 residues. V was clipped by 0 bases and J by 5 bases; unmatched bases: 4. Germline V gene sequence: CDR1 SGHDT, CDR2 YYEEEE.

The J gene is TRBJ2-7, the V gene TRBV11-3, with TRBD1 matching 8 bases. This CDR3 is built from 14 residues. Germline lookup yields CDR1 SGHNT and CDR2 YENEEA. The V and J ends lost 7 bases and 3 bases, in that order; junction bases with no gene match: 8. This CDR3 reads CASKGQGTRYEQYF. The CDR3 bases are TGTGCCAGCAAAGGACAGGGAACCCGCTACGAGCAGTACTTC.

The chain combines TRBV2 with TRBJ1-5; 7 bases align to TRBD1. The CDR3 spans 14 residues. In germline, CDR1 is SNHLY, CDR2 FYNNEI. The trim removed 7 bases at V and 4 bases at J, leaving 7 bases unmatched. The CDR3 reads CASNWDRLNQPQHF. The CDR3 DNA follows: TGTGCCAGCAATTGGGACAGATTAAATCAGCCCCAGCATTTT.

Concerning this clone itself: The germline gene is not matched at one end of the junction; a read error may be the cause. CDR3 protein: CASSLDDPGANVLTF. As DNA, the CDR3 is TGTGCCAGCAGCCTAGACGACCCTGGGGCCAACGTCCTGACTTTC. This chain links TRBV5-1 with TRBJ2-6; D uncertain. The CDR3 runs to 15 residues. Looked up from germline, CDR1 is SGHRS and CDR2 is YFSETQ. Complete variable domain (other parts from reference TRBV5-1 and TRBJ2-6): KAGVTQTPRYLIKTRGQQVTLSCSPISGHRSVSWYQQTPGQGLQFLFEYFSETQRNKGNFPGRFSGRQFSNSRSEMNVSTLELGDSALYLCASSLDDPGANVLTFGAGSRLTVL.

The CDR3 spells CASSPRTSGSTYNEQFF. CDR3 DNA: TGTGCCAGCAGTCCCCGGACTAGCGGGAGTACCTACAATGAGCAGTTCTTC. The chain uses TRBV6-2 or TRBV6-3 and TRBJ2-1; TRBD2 matches at 13 bases. V dropped 5 bases and J dropped 2; count of bases not matched to a gene: 6. Germline CDR1 and CDR2: MNHEY and SVGEGT. CDR3 length: 17 amino acids.

The gene calls are TRBV2 and TRBJ2-7; weak D call: TRBD1 (6 bases). This CDR3 comprises 12 residues. The ends were cut back, 7 bases at V and 5 bases at J, with 12 bases in the middle. The germline gives CDR1 SNHLY, CDR2 FYNNEI. This chain's CDR3 is CASTLRTDEQYF. The CDR3 DNA reads TGTGCCAGCACCCTGCGGACAGACGAGCAGTACTTC.

The chain links TRBV14 to TRBJ2-5; 8 bases fit TRBD1. The CDR3 is 14 amino acids. Germline CDR1 is SGHDN and CDR2 is FVKESK. The V and J ends lost 5 bases and 4 bases, in that order; junction bases with no gene match: 6. The CDR3 sequence is CASSSKTGGETQYF. The DNA of the CDR3 is TGTGCCAGCAGCTCTAAAACAGGGGGAGAGACCCAGTACTTC.

The chain couples TRBV18 to TRBJ2-5; the D is unclear. This CDR3 contains 15 residues. Germline V gives CDR1 KGHSH, CDR2 LQKENI. V was shortened by 2 bases and J by 5 bases, with 15 bases between the two germline ends. The DNA of the CDR3 is TGTGCCAGCTCACCAACAGCCATAACGTTGGAGACCCAGTACTTC. Residues: CASSPTAITLETQYF. Filled out from reference TRBV18 and TRBJ2-5, the complete variable domain reads NAGVMQNPRHLVRRRGQEARLRCSPMKGHSHVYWYRQLPEEGLKFMVYLQKENIIDESGMPKERFSAEFPKEGPSILRIQQVVRGDSAAYFCASSPTAITLETQYFGPGTRLLVL.

This clone was found once. This rearrangement joins TRBV19 to TRBJ2-1, with D tentatively TRBD2 (5 bases). The germline V gene has CDR1 LNHDA and CDR2 SQIVND (reference sequence). The CDR3 consists of 12 residues. V lost 5 bases and J 7 bases, leaving 9 bases between the germline ends. CDR3 sequence reads: CASSPSGNEQFF. The CDR3, as DNA: TGTGCCAGTAGTCCGAGCGGTAATGAGCAGTTCTTC.